This T cell receptor (beta chain) was recovered during a study of vaccination effects on CD4 cells after COVID-19. Clones were read by immunoSEQ multiplex PCR, and TCRdb kept only the in-frame ones, dropping some. Of tens of thousands of clones listed, around 73% are singletons. Expansion with viral peptide pools was applied to antigen-specific CD4+ T cells by the ViraFEST assay prior to sequencing. The culture ran for roughly ten days before CD4+ T cells were isolated. Each participant was administered two doses of either the BNT162b2 or the mRNA-1273 vaccine. Previously uninfected by SARS-CoV-2, the vaccine recipients also showed negative nucleocapsid antibodies. IL-2 at approximately 9.7 IU/ml and peptides at around 10 ug/ml were added to cultured PBMC, about 1.8 million per well. At days 3 and 7, half of the medium was exchanged for IL-2 medium. As to this clone: Its antigen remains unknown.

Germline V gives CDR1 LGHDT, CDR2 YNNKEL (reference sequence). The CDR3 has 14 amino acids. The V and J ends lost 4 bases and 7 bases, in that order; junction bases with no gene match: 5. The source is a human donor who received a COVID-19 vaccine. The gene calls are TRBV3-1 (or the pseudogene TRBV3-2) and TRBJ1-5; TRBD1 aligns across 9 bases. The source was CD4+ T cells from PBMCs cultured with HCoV-229E spike peptides, collected after COVID-19 vaccination. The CDR3 nucleotides read TGTGCCAGCAGCCGGGGGACAGGGATACAGCCCCAGCATTTT. Translation: CASSRGTGIQPQHF.